Each of the 9 T cell receptor beta chains below was sequenced from the same sample in a study of cytomegalovirus exposure and HLA in healthy donors. Primers included in the PCR were 60 Vbeta and 13 Jbeta primers. Data came from immunoSEQ multiplex PCR; TCRdb stores just in-frame clones and leaves some out. The sample holds a few hundred thousand clones, approximately 80% seen once. Source material: PBMCs. These receptors all come from a girl between 10 and 17 years old in good health and CMV-seronegative.

This rearrangement joins TRBV18 to TRBJ2-1; 8 nucleotides line up with TRBD1. Germline CDR1 and CDR2: KGHSH and LQKENI. There are 15 residues in the CDR3. Losses at the gene ends were 6 bases for V and 12 bases for J; bases not matched to a gene: 16. The CDR3 sequence: CASSASGQVSFGQFF. CDR3 DNA: TGTGCCAGCTCTGCGTCGGGACAGGTTTCTTTCGGGCAGTTCTTC.

The J gene is TRBJ1-2, the V gene TRBV5-5; no clear D gene. CDR3 length: 18 residues. Germline-derived CDR1 and CDR2 are SGHKS and YYEKEE (reference sequence). The V gene lost 1 base and the J gene lost 0 bases, with 19 bases spanning the gap. The CDR3 region is CASSLLREGPHSNYGYTF. The CDR3 DNA is TGTGCCAGCAGCTTGTTAAGGGAGGGCCCCCATTCTAACTATGGCTACACCTTC.

The chain combines TRBV19 with TRBJ1-2; perhaps TRBD1 as D (6 bases). V was pared by 7 bases and J by 5 bases, with 17 bases between. The CDR3 runs 14 residues. From germline, CDR1 is LNHDA and CDR2 SQIVND (reference sequence). As DNA, the CDR3 is TGTGCCAGTAATGGGGGCCCCAGAATATATGGCTACACCTTC. This sequence encodes CASNGGPRIYGYTF.

On this clone: This sample includes further DNA sequences coding for the same CDR3. The V and J genes are TRBV28 and TRBJ2-7, with D uncertain. This CDR3 has 10 amino acids. CDR1 and CDR2 from the germline V gene are MDHEN and SYDVKM. Trimming cost V 6 bases and J 3 bases, with 3 bases left between them. In DNA, the CDR3 is TGTGCCAGCAGCGGCTACGAGCAGTACTTC. It is translated as CASSGYEQYF.

The rearrangement joins TRBV5-1 to TRBJ2-3; 11 nucleotides line up with TRBD2. CDR1 and CDR2 from the germline V gene are SGHRS and YFSETQ. This CDR3 spans 16 amino acids. V dropped 0 bases and J dropped 1; count of bases not matched to a gene: 1. CDR3 protein: CASSLVLAGGTDTQYF. The CDR3 coding sequence is TGCGCCAGCAGCTTGGTACTAGCGGGAGGCACAGATACGCAGTATTTT.

V and J are TRBV7-9 and TRBJ1-1, with D hard to call. Germline loops: CDR1 SEHNR, CDR2 FQNEAQ (reference sequence). The CDR3 contains 12 residues. The V end lost 3 bases, the J end lost 4 bases, and 6 bases lay between the germline ends. The CDR3 sequence: CASSFRSTEAFF. CDR3 nucleotides: TGTGCCAGCAGCTTTAGAAGCACTGAAGCTTTCTTT.

The chain recombines TRBV5-1 with TRBJ2-5; possibly TRBD2 for D (7 bases). Trimming cost V 4 bases and J 2 bases, with 12 bases left between them. CDR1 and CDR2 from the germline V gene are SGHRS and YFSETQ. The CDR3 covers 14 residues. CDR3 in amino acids: CASSMGGGQETQYF. The CDR3 nucleotides are TGCGCCAGCAGCATGGGAGGGGGTCAAGAGACCCAGTACTTC. Supplemented by reference TRBV5-1 and TRBJ2-5, the full variable domain reads KAGVTQTPRYLIKTRGQQVTLSCSPISGHRSVSWYQQTPGQGLQFLFEYFSETQRNKGNFPGRFSGRQFSNSRSEMNVSTLELGDSALYLCASSMGGGQETQYFGPGTRLLVL.

The rearrangement uses TRBV4-2 and TRBJ2-7, with 10 bases that match TRBD1. CDR1 is LGHNA and CDR2 is YNFKEQ in the germline V gene. The CDR3 sequence is 15 residues long. The junction had 7 bases not matched to a gene; V was cut back by 3 bases and J by 5 bases. For the CDR3, the DNA is TGTGCCAGCAGCCACTACGGGACAGGGGATAACGAGCAGTACTTC. This encodes CASSHYGTGDNEQYF.

About this clone itself: Sequence at one end of the junction differs from germline and may be a read error. The chain carries TRBV7-9 and TRBJ1-1; TRBD1 is a possible D gene (5 bases). The CDR3 loop spans 14 amino acids. Looked up from germline, CDR1 is SEHNR and CDR2 is FQNEAQ (reference sequence). The CDR3 loop reads CSSSLSRVGTEAFF. The DNA of the CDR3 is TGTTCCAGCAGCTTAAGCAGGGTCGGCACTGAAGCTTTCTTT.